The T cell receptor (beta chain) under discussion was sequenced for a study of CD8 T cells in ankylosing spondylitis (dated by TCRdb to about 2017). Concerning the study at large: To find TCR variants linked to disease, the study profiled T cell receptor beta repertoires in ankylosing spondylitis patients and healthy donors. The whole study cohort included under 140 healthy donors and around 25 ankylosing spondylitis patients. Peripheral blood was sampled, and synovial fluid was additionally collected from ankylosing spondylitis patients. The full study reports these points: Some motif variants had previously been reported in the synovial fluid and blood of reactive arthritis patients, which suggests shared mechanisms of disease initiation. The disease-linked clones showed a CD8+ phenotype and occurred at relatively low frequencies in peripheral blood. According to the report, matched synovial fluid samples from ankylosing spondylitis patients were significantly enriched for the disease-linked clones. A TCR beta motif made up of seven or eight highly homologous amino acid variants appeared to be characteristic of blood from ankylosing spondylitis patients.

Comment on this clonotype: The clone's antigen remains unknown. There are no base qualities to consult, and no much larger clone falls within one base.

TCRdb records Illumina HiSeq 2500 as the sequencer. TCR beta libraries were prepared by quantitative 5'-RACE with molecular barcodes. The original pipeline was this. A new computational method, built on a probabilistic model of VDJ rearrangement, was used to identify disease-linked TCR variants. TCRdb redid the processing of the public reads, applying fastp at Q25 and MiXCR, and retained in-frame beta chains. Rows with one shared CDR3 protein collapse into an entry with the most common genes and DNA. TCRdb, not the original authors, processed these V and J calls. A total of a few hundred thousand distinct CDR3 sequences appear in this sample, about 10% of them only once. The ten largest make up 6% to 8% of the sample. The germline V gene supplies CDR1 KGHDR and CDR2 SFDVKD. The CDR3 covers 19 residues, taking in both the cysteine and the phenylalanine. Just the 57-base CDR3 DNA is kept, in frame starting at base 1. Trimming removed 5 bases from V and 3 bases from J, leaving 24 bases between the germline ends.

The sequencing sample was made of blood, either unsorted or a sorted T cell fraction (not recorded which). The source of this sequence is a male donor with ankylosing spondylitis or in good health (not recorded which). The rearranged chain carries TRBV24-1 and TRBJ2-2; the D gene cannot be resolved reliably. The DNA is as follows: TGTGCCACCAGTGGCGTAATCGCAGACCGGGCCAGAGACACCGGGGAGCTGTTTTTT. This yields the protein CATSGVIADRARDTGELFF.